This T cell receptor beta chain was obtained from a study of T cell changes during pregnancy in multiple sclerosis. This table comes from immunoSEQ multiplex PCR, and its TCRdb copy is limited to in-frame clones, with some not included. The sample has 70,000 to 95,000 clones; around 93% are singletons. J was trimmed by 6 bases and V by 2 bases; bases with no gene match: 7. Germline CDR1 reads MDHEN; CDR2 reads SYDVKM. The CDR3 sequence is 15 residues long. The source is a female donor with multiple sclerosis, enrolled in a pregnancy study. The rearrangement joins TRBV28 to TRBJ1-5; the match to TRBD1 covers 7 bases. This specimen was peripheral blood, taken in the third trimester of pregnancy. In DNA form, the CDR3 reads TGTGCCAGCAGTTTAGATGGGGCAGGGGGTCAGCCCCAGCATTTT. It yields the protein CASSLDGAGGQPQHF.